This paragraph covers one T cell receptor (beta chain) sequence. The trim removed 6 bases at V and 5 bases at J, leaving 10 bases unmatched. Germline CDR1 MNHEY, CDR2 SVGEGT. This CDR3 region has 15 residues. Clones were read by immunoSEQ multiplex PCR, and TCRdb kept only the in-frame ones, dropping some. This repertoire shows some 120,000 clones, roughly nine tenths found once; its top ten account for 3.5% to 5.5%. Seattle participants joined during active infection and were tracked over time. The entry originates in a study of blood T cell repertoires in COVID-19. Overall study context: PBMCs, B-cell-depleted T cells, or T cells provided the cDNA or gDNA that made up the material.

This sequence joins TRBV6-2 or TRBV6-3 and TRBJ2-3; the match to TRBD2 covers 8 bases. This TCR came from a man in his 60s with COVID-19, enrolled during active disease. Sequencing was performed on peripheral blood. The CDR3 nucleotides are TGTGCCAGCAGCTCGGGACTAGGAGTCATAGATACGCAGTATTTT. This gives the protein CASSSGLGVIDTQYF.